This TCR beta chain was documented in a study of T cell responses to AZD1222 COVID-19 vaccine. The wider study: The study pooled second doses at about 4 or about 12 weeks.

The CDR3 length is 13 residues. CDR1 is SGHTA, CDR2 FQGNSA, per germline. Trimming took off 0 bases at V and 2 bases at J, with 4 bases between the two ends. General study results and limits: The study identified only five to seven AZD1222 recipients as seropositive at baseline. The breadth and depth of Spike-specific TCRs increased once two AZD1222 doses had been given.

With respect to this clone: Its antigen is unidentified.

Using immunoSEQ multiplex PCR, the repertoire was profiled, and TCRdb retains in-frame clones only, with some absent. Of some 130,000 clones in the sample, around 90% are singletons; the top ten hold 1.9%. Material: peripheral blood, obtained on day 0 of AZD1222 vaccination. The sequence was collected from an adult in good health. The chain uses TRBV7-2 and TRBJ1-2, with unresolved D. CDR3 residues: CASSLASNYGYTF. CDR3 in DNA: TGTGCCAGCAGCTTAGCCTCGAACTATGGCTACACCTTC.